The 9 T cell receptor beta chains below were found in one sample sequenced in a study of T-cell memory formation after mild COVID-19. One entry per CDR3 protein results from TCRdb running MiXCR on the 5' RACE reads. The data contain 150,000 or so distinct CDR3 sequences, roughly 11% of them singletons. Source material: PBMCs or a T cell subset sorted from them (not recorded which). The receptors originated from a man between 18 and 35 years old who had mild COVID-19 (a few samples of this study predate the infection). Cell type and time point are not known.

Here the CDR3 reads CASTWRENTGELFF. The CDR3 region has the DNA TGTGCCAGCACGTGGCGAGAGAACACCGGGGAGCTGTTTTTT. The V call is TRBV6-2 or TRBV6-3, the J call TRBJ2-2, with D hard to call. CDR3 length: 14 residues. The germline gives CDR1 MNHEY, CDR2 SVGEGT. The V end lost 7 bases, the J end lost 1 base, and 10 bases lay between the germline ends.

The chain carries TRBV2 and TRBJ2-1, with 10 bases matching TRBD2. Trimming took 3 bases from V and 6 from J; bases not matched to a gene: 11. The CDR3 has 17 residues. The germline V gene has CDR1 SNHLY and CDR2 FYNNEI. In DNA, the CDR3 is TGTGCCAGCAGTGAGGCGAGCGGGGGGGCTTGGGGCAATGAGCAGTTCTTC. This codes for CASSEASGGAWGNEQFF.

The chain couples TRBV4-1 to TRBJ1-5; the match to TRBD1 covers 10 bases. Losses at the gene ends were 4 bases for V and 1 base for J; bases not matched to a gene: 10. Germline V gene data show CDR1 as MGHRA and CDR2 as YSYEKL. The CDR3 totals 18 residues. CDR3 protein: CASSPKPGQGISNQPQHF. The CDR3 DNA follows: TGCGCCAGCAGCCCAAAACCGGGACAGGGGATCAGCAATCAGCCCCAGCATTTT.

Only a few counts were recorded for this clonotype. This chain connects TRBV28 to TRBJ2-7; D is possibly TRBD2 (5 bases). Trimming took 6 bases from V and 4 from J, leaving 13 bases between them. Germline loops: CDR1 MDHEN, CDR2 SYDVKM. The CDR3 has 13 residues. The chain's CDR3 is CASSNGGSYEQYV. For the CDR3, the DNA is TGTGCCAGCAGCAACGGCGGGTCGTACGAGCAGTACGTC.

This clonotype showed up many times. V usage is TRBV12-3 or TRBV12-4 and J usage is TRBJ2-3; D is unclear. Trimming took off 6 bases at V and 0 bases at J, with 4 bases between the two ends. The CDR3 is 12 amino acids. The CDR3 sequence is CASRLSTDTQYF. The CDR3 DNA reads TGTGCCAGCAGGCTTAGCACAGATACGCAGTATTTT.

This clonotype was seen a handful of times. V and J are TRBV3-1 and TRBJ2-2; TRBD1 might be the D (6 bases). The CDR3 runs to 14 residues. The germline V gene has CDR1 LGHDT and CDR2 YNNKEL (reference sequence). V lost 4 bases and J lost 5, with 11 bases in between. As DNA, the CDR3 is TGTGCCAGCAGCCCGGACAGTTGGACCGGGGAGCTGTTTTTT. Translated: CASSPDSWTGELFF.

This clonotype came up a few times. J is TRBJ2-3 and V is TRBV24-1, with 8 bases fitting TRBD1. V lost 4 bases and J lost 8; bases outside the gene matches: 7. CDR3 size: 14 residues. CDR1 KGHDR and CDR2 SFDVKD come from the germline V gene. The chain's CDR3 is CATSETDRASTQYF. The DNA of the CDR3 is TGTGCCACCAGTGAAACGGACAGGGCAAGTACGCAGTATTTT.

This clonotype showed up just a few times. The V gene is TRBV12-3 or TRBV12-4, the J gene TRBJ2-3; no firm D call. The CDR3 has 15 amino acids. The germline V and J ends were trimmed by 0 bases and 10 bases, with 17 bases remaining between them. The CDR3 region is CASSLARAPRRSQYF. Written as DNA, the CDR3 is TGTGCCAGCAGTTTAGCCAGAGCTCCAAGGCGCTCGCAGTATTTT.

This clonotype was seen only a few times. The rearrangement links TRBV20-1 to TRBJ2-4, with D possibly matching TRBD1 (6 bases). V was shortened by 7 bases and J by 9 bases, with 22 bases between the two germline ends. The CDR3 is made up of 14 amino acids. Germline V gene data show CDR1 as DFQATT and CDR2 as SNEGSKA (reference sequence). CDR3 nucleotides: TGCAGTGTTACCCGTCCCGGGATAGGGGGCATTCAGTACTTC. Its protein product is CSVTRPGIGGIQYF.